This T cell receptor beta chain was identified in a study of beta chain features in type 1 diabetes. Germline V gene data show CDR1 as SGHAT and CDR2 as FQNNGV. The CDR3 is 16 amino acids. After removal of 2 bases from V and 4 bases from J, the junction contained 8 bases not matched to a gene. Expressed TCRB transcripts were sequenced after all isolated RNA was converted to cDNA. Generated by immunoSEQ multiplex PCR, the TCRdb table keeps only in-frame clones and is missing some. The sample holds 160,000 or so clones, roughly 9% seen once. Broader study findings: Among patients, naive, central memory and Treg TCRB repertoires appeared more similar than among healthy donors. Possibly, sequencing cDNA over-represented cells that had high TCR expression levels.

This clone was seen a few times. Its antigen is as yet unknown. Sorting with CD45RO/CCR7/CD25/CD127/CD95/CD27 yielded naive, central memory, regulatory and stem-like memory CD4+ cells. Sequenced sample: central memory CD4+ T cells from blood. The V call is TRBV11-2, the J call TRBJ2-1; 7 nucleotides agree with TRBD2. The sequence came from a woman aged 18 to 35 in good health. CDR3 sequence reads: CASSLNAGGGYNEQFF. DNA of the CDR3: TGTGCCAGCAGCTTAAATGCCGGCGGGGGTTACAATGAGCAGTTCTTC. The full variable domain, its missing parts supplied by reference TRBV11-2 and TRBJ2-1, is EAGVAQSPRYKIIEKRQSVAFWCNPISGHATLYWYQQILGQGPKLLIQFQNNGVVDDSQLPKDRFSAERLKGVDSTLKIQPAKLEDSAVYLCASSLNAGGGYNEQFFGPGTRLTVL.